This TCR beta chain stems from a study of blood T cells in healthy people across ages. Study-wide points: Expanded clonotype changes were possibly confounded by unknown donor CMV status. TCR beta diversity was tightly associated with the proportion of naive T cells.

On this clonotype itself: Its specificity is not known.

This CDR3 region has 15 residues. Germline V lookup: CDR1 SEHNR, CDR2 FQNEAQ (reference sequence). Next came a second PCR, run for about 7 to 12 cycles, which used a sample-barcoded 5' primer along with a J-beta primer mix. TCRdb re-derived calls from the 5' RACE reads in MiXCR, one entry per CDR3 protein. The profile shows hundreds of thousands of distinct CDR3 sequences, around 45% of them singletons. The source material was blood. This sequence joins TRBV7-9 and TRBJ2-5, with D possibly matching TRBD2 (6 bases). The end of the DNA aligns better with TRBJ2-1, so the J call may be wrong. This sequence was found in an older woman in good health. CDR3 coding DNA: TGTGCCAGCAGCTTATCGGCGGGAAACCAAGAGACCCAGTTCTTC. It is translated as CASSLSAGNQETQFF.